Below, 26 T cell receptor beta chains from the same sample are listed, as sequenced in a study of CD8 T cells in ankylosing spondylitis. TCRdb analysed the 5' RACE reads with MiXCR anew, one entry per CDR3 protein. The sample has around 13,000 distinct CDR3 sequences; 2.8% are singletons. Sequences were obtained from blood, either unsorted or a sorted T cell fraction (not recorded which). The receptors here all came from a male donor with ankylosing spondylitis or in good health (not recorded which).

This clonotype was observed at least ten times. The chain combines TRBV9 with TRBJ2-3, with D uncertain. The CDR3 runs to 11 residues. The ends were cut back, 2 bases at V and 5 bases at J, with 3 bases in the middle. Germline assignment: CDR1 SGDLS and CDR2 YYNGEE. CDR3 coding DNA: TGTGCCAGCAGCGTGGAAGATACGCAGTATTTT. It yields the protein CASSVEDTQYF.

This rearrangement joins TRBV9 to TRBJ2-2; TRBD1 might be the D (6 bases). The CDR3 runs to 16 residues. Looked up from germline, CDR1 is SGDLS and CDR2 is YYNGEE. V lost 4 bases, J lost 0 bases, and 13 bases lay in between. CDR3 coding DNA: TGTGCCAGCAGCAGGGGGACCGACGCGAACACCGGGGAGCTGTTTTTT. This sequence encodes CASSRGTDANTGELFF.

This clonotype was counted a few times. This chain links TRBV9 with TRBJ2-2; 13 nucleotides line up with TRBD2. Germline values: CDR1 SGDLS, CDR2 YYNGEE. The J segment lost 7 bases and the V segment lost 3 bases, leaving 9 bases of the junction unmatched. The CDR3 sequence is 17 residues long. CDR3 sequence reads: CASSGPGTSGNRGELFF. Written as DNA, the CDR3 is TGTGCCAGCAGCGGACCCGGGACTAGCGGGAACCGCGGGGAGCTGTTTTTT. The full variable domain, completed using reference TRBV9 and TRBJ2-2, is DSGVTQTPKHLITATGQRVTLRCSPRSGDLSVYWYQQSLDQGLQFLIQYYNGEERAKGNILERFSAQQFPDLHSELNLSSLELGDSALYFCASSGPGTSGNRGELFFGEGSRLTVL.

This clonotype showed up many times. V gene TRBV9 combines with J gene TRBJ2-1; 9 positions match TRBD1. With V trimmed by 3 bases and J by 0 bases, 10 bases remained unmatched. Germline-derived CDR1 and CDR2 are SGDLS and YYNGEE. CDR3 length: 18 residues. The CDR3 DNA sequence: TGTGCCAGCAGCGGGGGAGCGGGACAGGGCTACTCCTACAATGAGCAGTTCTTC. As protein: CASSGGAGQGYSYNEQFF.

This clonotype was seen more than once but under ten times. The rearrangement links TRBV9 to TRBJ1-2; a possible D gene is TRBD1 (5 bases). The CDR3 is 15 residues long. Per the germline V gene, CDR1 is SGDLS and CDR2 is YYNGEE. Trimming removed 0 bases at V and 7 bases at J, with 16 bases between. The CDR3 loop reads CASSVGPSGAAGYTF. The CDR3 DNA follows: TGTGCCAGCAGCGTAGGCCCATCTGGGGCCGCTGGCTACACCTTC.

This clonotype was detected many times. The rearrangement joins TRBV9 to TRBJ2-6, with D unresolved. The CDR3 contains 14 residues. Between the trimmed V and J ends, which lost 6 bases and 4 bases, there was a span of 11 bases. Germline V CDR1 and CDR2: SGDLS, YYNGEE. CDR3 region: CASTPGWGANVLTF. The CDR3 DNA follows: TGTGCCAGCACTCCCGGGTGGGGGGCCAACGTCCTGACTTTC.

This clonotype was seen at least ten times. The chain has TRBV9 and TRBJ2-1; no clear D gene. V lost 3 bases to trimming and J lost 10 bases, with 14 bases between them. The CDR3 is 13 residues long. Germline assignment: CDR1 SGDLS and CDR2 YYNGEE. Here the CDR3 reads CASSAQTQEEQFF. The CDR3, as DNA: TGTGCCAGCAGCGCTCAAACCCAGGAGGAGCAGTTCTTC. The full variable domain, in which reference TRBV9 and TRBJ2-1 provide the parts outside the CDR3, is DSGVTQTPKHLITATGQRVTLRCSPRSGDLSVYWYQQSLDQGLQFLIQYYNGEERAKGNILERFSAQQFPDLHSELNLSSLELGDSALYFCASSAQTQEEQFFGPGTRLTVL.

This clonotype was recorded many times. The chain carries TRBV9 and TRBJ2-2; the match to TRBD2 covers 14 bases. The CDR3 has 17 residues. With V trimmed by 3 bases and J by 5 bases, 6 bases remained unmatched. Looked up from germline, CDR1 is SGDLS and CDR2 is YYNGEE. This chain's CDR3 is CASSGRLAGGLTGELFF. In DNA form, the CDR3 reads TGTGCCAGCAGCGGAAGACTAGCGGGGGGGCTTACCGGGGAGCTGTTTTTT.

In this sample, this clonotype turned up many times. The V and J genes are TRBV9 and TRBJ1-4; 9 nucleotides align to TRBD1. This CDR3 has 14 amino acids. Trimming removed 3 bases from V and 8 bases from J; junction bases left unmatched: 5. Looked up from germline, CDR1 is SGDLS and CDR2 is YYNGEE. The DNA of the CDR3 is TGTGCCAGCAGCGAGCGACAGGGGGGGGAAAAACTGTTTTTT. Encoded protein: CASSERQGGEKLFF.

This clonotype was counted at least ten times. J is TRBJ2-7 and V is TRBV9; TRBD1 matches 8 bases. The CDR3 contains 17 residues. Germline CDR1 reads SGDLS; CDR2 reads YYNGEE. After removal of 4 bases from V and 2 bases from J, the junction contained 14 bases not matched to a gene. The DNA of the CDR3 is TGTGCCAGCAGCACCCGCCCCACATGGACAGGGACCTACGAGCAGTACTTC. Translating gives CASSTRPTWTGTYEQYF.

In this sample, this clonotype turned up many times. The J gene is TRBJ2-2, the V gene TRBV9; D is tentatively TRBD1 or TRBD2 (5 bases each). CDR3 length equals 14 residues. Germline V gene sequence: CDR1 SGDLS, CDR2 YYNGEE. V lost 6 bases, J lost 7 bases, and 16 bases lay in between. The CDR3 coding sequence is TGTGCCAGCAACCGGGACCAGGGAGACGGGGAGCTGTTTTTT. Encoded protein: CASNRDQGDGELFF. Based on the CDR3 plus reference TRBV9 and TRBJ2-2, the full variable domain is DSGVTQTPKHLITATGQRVTLRCSPRSGDLSVYWYQQSLDQGLQFLIQYYNGEERAKGNILERFSAQQFPDLHSELNLSSLELGDSALYFCASNRDQGDGELFFGEGSRLTVL.

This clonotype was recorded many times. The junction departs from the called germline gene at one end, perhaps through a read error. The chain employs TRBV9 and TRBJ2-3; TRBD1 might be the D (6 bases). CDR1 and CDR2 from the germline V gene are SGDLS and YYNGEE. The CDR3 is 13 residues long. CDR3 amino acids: CASNQGSIDTQYF. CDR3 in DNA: TGTGCCAGCAATCAGGGGAGCATAGATACGCAGTATTTT.

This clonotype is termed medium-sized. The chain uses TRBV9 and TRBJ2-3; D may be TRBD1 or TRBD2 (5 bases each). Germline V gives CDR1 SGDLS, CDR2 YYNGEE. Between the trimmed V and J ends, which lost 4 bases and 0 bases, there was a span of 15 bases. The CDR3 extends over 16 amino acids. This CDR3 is CASSPFFGASTDTQYF. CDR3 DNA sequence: TGTGCCAGCAGCCCCTTTTTCGGGGCTAGCACAGATACGCAGTATTTT.

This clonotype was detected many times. The CDR3 protein is CASSEQGYTGELFF. Here the CDR3 DNA reads TGTGCCAGCAGCGAACAGGGATATACCGGGGAGCTGTTTTTT. J is TRBJ2-2 and V is TRBV9; D may be TRBD1 (6 bases). There are 14 residues in the CDR3. Trimming removed 3 bases from V and 5 bases from J, with 11 bases in between. Germline V gene data show CDR1 as SGDLS and CDR2 as YYNGEE.

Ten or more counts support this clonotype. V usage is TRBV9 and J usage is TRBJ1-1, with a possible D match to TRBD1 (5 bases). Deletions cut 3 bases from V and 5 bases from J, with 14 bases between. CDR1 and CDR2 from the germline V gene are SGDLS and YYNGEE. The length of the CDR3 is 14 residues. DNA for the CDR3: TGTGCCAGCAGCGCCCAGGGCTTGGAGACTGAAGCTTTCTTT. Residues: CASSAQGLETEAFF.

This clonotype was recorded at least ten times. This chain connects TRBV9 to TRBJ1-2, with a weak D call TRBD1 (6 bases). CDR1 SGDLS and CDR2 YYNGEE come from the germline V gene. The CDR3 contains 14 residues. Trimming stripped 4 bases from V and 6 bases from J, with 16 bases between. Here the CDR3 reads CASSPITTGDGYTF. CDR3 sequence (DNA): TGTGCCAGCAGCCCAATTACGACAGGCGATGGCTACACCTTC.

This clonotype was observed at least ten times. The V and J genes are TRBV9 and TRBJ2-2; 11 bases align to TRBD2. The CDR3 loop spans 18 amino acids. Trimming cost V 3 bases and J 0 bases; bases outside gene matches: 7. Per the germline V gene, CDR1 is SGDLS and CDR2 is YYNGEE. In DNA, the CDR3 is TGTGCCAGCAGCGCCCGGACTAGCGGGTTCGCGAACACCGGGGAGCTGTTTTTT. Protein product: CASSARTSGFANTGELFF.

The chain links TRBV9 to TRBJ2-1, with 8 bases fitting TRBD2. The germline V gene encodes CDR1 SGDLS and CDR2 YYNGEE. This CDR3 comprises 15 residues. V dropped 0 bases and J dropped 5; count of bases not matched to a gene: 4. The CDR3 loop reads CASSVGSRGDNEQFF. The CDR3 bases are TGTGCCAGCAGCGTAGGGTCGCGGGGGGACAATGAGCAGTTCTTC.

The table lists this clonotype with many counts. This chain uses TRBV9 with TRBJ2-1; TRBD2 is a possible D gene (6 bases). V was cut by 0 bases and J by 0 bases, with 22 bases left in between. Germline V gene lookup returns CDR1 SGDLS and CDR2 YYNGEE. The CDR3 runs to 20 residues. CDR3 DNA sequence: TGTGCCAGCAGCGTAGCAGCGGGTGGCGGGACTGGGGGCTCCTACAATGAGCAGTTCTTC. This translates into CASSVAAGGGTGGSYNEQFF.

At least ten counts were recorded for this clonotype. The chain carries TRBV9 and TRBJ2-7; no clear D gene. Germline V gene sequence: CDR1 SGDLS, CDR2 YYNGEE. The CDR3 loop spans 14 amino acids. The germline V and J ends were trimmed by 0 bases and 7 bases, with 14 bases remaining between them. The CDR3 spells CASSVEPGPLEQYF. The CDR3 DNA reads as TGTGCCAGCAGCGTAGAACCGGGCCCCCTGGAGCAGTACTTC. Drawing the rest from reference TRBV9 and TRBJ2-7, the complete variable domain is DSGVTQTPKHLITATGQRVTLRCSPRSGDLSVYWYQQSLDQGLQFLIQYYNGEERAKGNILERFSAQQFPDLHSELNLSSLELGDSALYFCASSVEPGPLEQYFGPGTRLTVT.

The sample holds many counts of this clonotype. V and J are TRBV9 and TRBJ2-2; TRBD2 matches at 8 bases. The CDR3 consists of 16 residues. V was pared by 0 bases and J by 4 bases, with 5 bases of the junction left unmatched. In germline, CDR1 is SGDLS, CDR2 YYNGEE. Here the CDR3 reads CASSVGRLAGTGELFF. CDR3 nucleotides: TGTGCCAGCAGCGTAGGACGGCTAGCGGGCACCGGGGAGCTGTTTTTT.

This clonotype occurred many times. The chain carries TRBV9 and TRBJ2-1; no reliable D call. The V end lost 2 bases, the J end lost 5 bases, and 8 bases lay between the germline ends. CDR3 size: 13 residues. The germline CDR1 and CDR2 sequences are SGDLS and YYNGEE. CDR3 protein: CASSVRVDNEQFF. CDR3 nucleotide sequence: TGTGCCAGCAGCGTTCGGGTAGACAATGAGCAGTTCTTC.

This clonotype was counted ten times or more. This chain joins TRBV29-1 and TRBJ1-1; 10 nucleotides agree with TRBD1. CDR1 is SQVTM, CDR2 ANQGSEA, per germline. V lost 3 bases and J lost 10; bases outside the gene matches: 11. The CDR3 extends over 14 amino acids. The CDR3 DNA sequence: TGCAGCGTTGACTCCACCGGGACAGGGGAGAGAGCTTTCTTT. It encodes CSVDSTGTGERAFF.

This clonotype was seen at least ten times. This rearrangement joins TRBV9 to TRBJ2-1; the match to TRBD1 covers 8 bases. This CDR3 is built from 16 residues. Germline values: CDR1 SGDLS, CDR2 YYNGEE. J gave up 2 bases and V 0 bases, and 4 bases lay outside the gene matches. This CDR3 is CASSVGPQGAYNEQFF. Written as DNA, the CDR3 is TGTGCCAGCAGCGTAGGGCCACAGGGGGCCTACAATGAGCAGTTCTTC.

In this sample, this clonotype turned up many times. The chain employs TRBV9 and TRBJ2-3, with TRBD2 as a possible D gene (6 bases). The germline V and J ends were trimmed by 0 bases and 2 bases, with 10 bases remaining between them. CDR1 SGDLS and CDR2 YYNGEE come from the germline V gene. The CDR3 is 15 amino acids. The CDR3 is CASSVAGDPTDTQYF. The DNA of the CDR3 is TGTGCCAGCAGCGTAGCGGGAGATCCCACAGATACGCAGTATTTT.

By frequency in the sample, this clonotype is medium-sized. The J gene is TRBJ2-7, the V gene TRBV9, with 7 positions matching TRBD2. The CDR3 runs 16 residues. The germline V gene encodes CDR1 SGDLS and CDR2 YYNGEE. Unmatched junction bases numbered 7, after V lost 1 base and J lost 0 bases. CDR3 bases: TGTGCCAGCAGCGTACGAAGCGGGACCTCCTCCTACGAGCAGTACTTC. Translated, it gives CASSVRSGTSSYEQYF.